This passage covers 5 T cell receptor beta chains from one sample sequenced in a study of blood T cell repertoires in COVID-19. The table came from immunoSEQ multiplex PCR; TCRdb's copy has only in-frame clones and leaves some out. The table records fewer than 300,000 clones, approximately 87% of them present only once. Sequenced sample: peripheral blood. The source of these receptors is a woman between 25 and 40 years old with COVID-19, enrolled during active disease.

The table lists this clone with a few counts. This sequence joins TRBV11-2 and TRBJ2-7; TRBD2 is a possible D gene (6 bases). The CDR3 contains 14 residues. Trimming removed 4 bases from V and 4 bases from J, with 14 bases in between. Germline lookup yields CDR1 SGHAT and CDR2 FQNNGV. Written as DNA, the CDR3 is TGTGCCAGCAGCTCAGGACTATACAATTACGAGCAGTACTTC. Translated, it gives CASSSGLYNYEQYF. Together with reference TRBV11-2 and TRBJ2-7, the CDR3 gives the full variable domain: EAGVAQSPRYKIIEKRQSVAFWCNPISGHATLYWYQQILGQGPKLLIQFQNNGVVDDSQLPKDRFSAERLKGVDSTLKIQPAKLEDSAVYLCASSSGLYNYEQYFGPGTRLTVT.

This clone was detected once. The chain carries TRBV4-1 and TRBJ1-4, with TRBD1 matching over 8 bases. CDR3 length: 14 residues. Germline CDR1 and CDR2: MGHRA and YSYEKL. Trimming removed 6 bases from V and 7 bases from J; junction bases left unmatched: 7. DNA of the CDR3: TGCGCCAGCAGACGACAGGGGACGGGTGAAAAACTGTTTTTT. It encodes CASRRQGTGEKLFF.

The chain employs TRBV6-6 and TRBJ1-6; no clear D gene. The CDR3 contains 14 residues. Deletions cut 0 bases from V and 6 bases from J, with 6 bases between. Germline CDR1 and CDR2: MNHNY and SVGAGI (reference sequence). The CDR3 DNA reads TGTGCCAGCAGTTACTCGGCCTTTAATTCACCCCTCCACTTT. It is translated as CASSYSAFNSPLHF.

This chain's CDR3 is CASGQRAFF. The CDR3 nucleotides read TGTGCCAGTGGACAAAGGGCTTTCTTT. The genes are TRBV2 and TRBJ1-1, with D maybe TRBD1 (5 bases). Germline loops: CDR1 SNHLY, CDR2 FYNNEI. The CDR3 length is 9 residues. V lost 9 bases to trimming and J lost 11 bases, with 10 bases between them.

This chain links TRBV6-4 with TRBJ2-2; TRBD2 matches 13 bases. Trimming at V came to 0 bases and at J to 2 bases, leaving 6 bases not matched to a gene. The V gene's germline CDR1 is MRHNA and CDR2 SNTAGT. The CDR3 has 19 residues. The CDR3: CASSDSRGLAGVNTGELFF. DNA for the CDR3: TGTGCCAGCAGTGACTCGCGAGGACTAGCGGGGGTTAACACCGGGGAGCTGTTTTTT.